Following are 21 T cell receptor beta chains from one sample sequenced in a study of T cell responses to AZD1222 COVID-19 vaccine. Sequenced by immunoSEQ multiplex PCR; TCRdb stores in-frame clones only, minus some. The table lists approximately 140,000 clones, less than 95% of them singletons. The sequenced sample was peripheral blood, obtained on day 0 of AZD1222 vaccination. The receptors were gathered from an adult in good health.

The V call is TRBV29-1, the J call TRBJ2-2; the D gene is possibly TRBD1 (6 bases). Trimming pared 6 bases from V and 4 bases from J, leaving 12 bases between. The CDR3 contains 13 residues. Germline CDR1 and CDR2: SQVTM and ANQGSEA. The CDR3 protein is CSVRGLGTGELFF. CDR3 in DNA: TGCAGCGTCAGGGGATTGGGCACCGGGGAGCTGTTTTTT.

The V call is TRBV27, the J call TRBJ1-2; D is ambiguous. V was pared by 3 bases and J by 4 bases, with 12 bases between. The CDR3 extends over 14 amino acids. Germline V gene sequence: CDR1 MNHEY, CDR2 SMNVEV (reference sequence). CDR3 in amino acids: CASSFSLGPYGYTF. The CDR3 nucleotides read TGTGCCAGCAGTTTTAGCCTAGGGCCCTATGGCTACACCTTC.

Comments on this clone: Other DNA sequences in the same sample also yield this CDR3. J is TRBJ1-5 and V is TRBV7-2; maybe TRBD1 (5 bases). Germline CDR1 is SGHTA and CDR2 is FQGNSA. V was clipped by 3 bases and J by 0 bases, with 9 bases between them. CDR3 length equals 15 residues. The CDR3 region has the DNA TGTGCCAGCAGCTTGCAAGGGACTAGCAATCAGCCCCAGCATTTT. As protein: CASSLQGTSNQPQHF. The whole variable domain, filled in from reference TRBV7-2 and TRBJ1-5, reads GAGVSQSPSNKVTEKGKDVELRCDPISGHTALYWYRQSLGQGLEFLIYFQGNSAPDKSGLPSDRFSAERTGGSVSTLTIQRTQQEDSAVYLCASSLQGTSNQPQHFGDGTRLSIL.

J is TRBJ2-4 and V is TRBV27; D is possibly TRBD1 or TRBD2 (5 bases each). This CDR3 is built from 15 residues. The V and J ends lost 8 bases and 2 bases respectively, with 16 bases between them. The germline CDR1 and CDR2 sequences are MNHEY and SMNVEV (reference sequence). Here the CDR3 reads CASAYLQGPKNIQYF. CDR3 bases: TGTGCCAGCGCGTATCTGCAGGGACCCAAAAACATTCAGTACTTC.

This clone appeared a few times. The chain carries TRBV9 and TRBJ2-5; 12 nucleotides match TRBD2. J was trimmed by 2 bases and V by 1 base; bases with no gene match: 6. Germline assignment: CDR1 SGDLS and CDR2 YYNGEE. There are 17 residues in the CDR3. CDR3 DNA sequence: TGTGCCAGCAGCGTAACTAGCGGGGGGATCCGTCAAGAGACCCAGTACTTC. Protein: CASSVTSGGIRQETQYF.

This clone was seen once. V and J are TRBV5-1 and TRBJ2-6, with D perhaps matching TRBD1 or TRBD2 (5 bases each). This CDR3 spans 17 amino acids. Germline V lookup: CDR1 SGHRS, CDR2 YFSETQ. The V gene lost 1 base and the J gene lost 0 bases, with 11 bases spanning the gap. In DNA, the CDR3 is TGCGCCAGCAGCTTGCAAGGGGACCTCTCTGGGGCCAACGTCCTGACTTTC. Amino acid sequence: CASSLQGDLSGANVLTF.

V usage is TRBV5-1 and J usage is TRBJ2-7; TRBD2 agrees at 9 bases. The CDR3 totals 15 residues. The V gene's germline CDR1 is SGHRS and CDR2 YFSETQ. V gave up 0 bases and J gave up 1 base; unmatched junction bases: 2. The CDR3 sequence is CASSLGSGSSYEQYV. CDR3 nucleotide sequence: TGCGCCAGCAGCTTGGGTAGCGGGAGTTCCTACGAGCAGTACGTC.

The chain uses TRBV7-9 and TRBJ2-3; 11 nucleotides match TRBD1. Unmatched junction bases numbered 5, after V lost 0 bases and J lost 3 bases. The CDR3 runs to 17 residues. CDR1 and CDR2 (germline): SEHNR, FQNEAQ (reference sequence). The chain's CDR3 is CASSLAPGQGVTDTQYF. CDR3 sequence (DNA): TGTGCCAGCAGCTTAGCACCGGGACAGGGGGTGACAGATACGCAGTATTTT.

The chain links TRBV21-1 to TRBJ1-1. TRBV21-1 is a pseudogene. The CDR3 sequence is 15 residues long. CDR3 amino acids: CASSKSRGALTEAFF. CDR3 DNA sequence: TGTGCCAGCAGCAAAAGTCGGGGGGCTCTAACTGAAGCTTTCTTT.

The CDR3 region is CSMVSSGNTIYF. The CDR3, as DNA: TGCAGCATGGTCAGCTCTGGAAACACCATATATTTT. The gene calls are TRBV29-1 and TRBJ1-3; D gene ambiguous. Trimming took 8 bases from V and 0 from J, leaving 8 bases between them. The CDR3 is 12 residues long. The germline V gene has CDR1 SQVTM and CDR2 ANQGSEA.

The chain carries TRBV5-1 and TRBJ2-3; 8 nucleotides line up with TRBD2. Per the germline V gene, CDR1 is SGHRS and CDR2 is YFSETQ. The CDR3 is 15 residues long. V lost 2 bases, J lost 4 bases, and 6 bases stayed unmatched. Written as DNA, the CDR3 is TGCGCCAGCAGCTTTGGGTCGGGGGGGCCAGATACGCAGTATTTT. Translated: CASSFGSGGPDTQYF.

The CDR3 loop is CASSPLLNGVYTEAFF. CDR3 DNA sequence: TGTGCCAGCAGCCCCCTCTTAAATGGCGTGTACACTGAAGCTTTCTTT. V and J are TRBV9 and TRBJ1-1; D is unclear. Germline values: CDR1 SGDLS, CDR2 YYNGEE. The CDR3 runs to 16 residues. V was trimmed by 4 bases and J by 3 bases, leaving 19 bases between them.

The J gene is TRBJ1-2, the V gene TRBV19, with TRBD1 matching over 11 bases. Germline CDR1 and CDR2: LNHDA and SQIVND (reference sequence). This CDR3 spans 15 amino acids. The ends lost 5 bases at V and 3 bases at J; junction bases unmatched: 5. This CDR3 reads CASSPGQGAHYGYTF. The CDR3 DNA reads as TGTGCCAGTAGTCCTGGACAGGGGGCCCACTATGGCTACACCTTC.

The chain links TRBV4-2 to TRBJ1-2; no definite D call. Per the germline V gene, CDR1 is LGHNA and CDR2 is YNFKEQ. The CDR3 has 15 residues. V lost 0 bases, J lost 4 bases, and 12 bases lay in between. This chain's CDR3 is CASSQDRAAPYGYTF. CDR3 coding DNA: TGTGCCAGCAGCCAAGATCGCGCAGCGCCCTATGGCTACACCTTC.

The genes are TRBV3-1 (or the pseudogene TRBV3-2) and TRBJ2-5; the D is unclear. V was shortened by 0 bases and J by 7 bases, with 6 bases between the two germline ends. Germline-derived CDR1 and CDR2 are LGHDT and YNNKEL (reference sequence). There are 12 residues in the CDR3. CDR3 region: CASSQEVRTQYF. CDR3 DNA: TGTGCCAGCAGCCAAGAGGTGCGGACCCAGTACTTC.

V usage is TRBV12-3 or TRBV12-4 and J usage is TRBJ1-6, with D perhaps matching TRBD1 (6 bases). This CDR3 comprises 13 residues. V dropped 7 bases and J dropped 5 bases, with 9 bases sitting between them. The CDR3 region is CASTHRDNSPLHF. The CDR3 bases are TGTGCCAGCACCCACAGGGATAATTCACCCCTCCACTTT.

J is TRBJ2-1 and V is TRBV18; 8 nucleotides line up with TRBD2. The CDR3 extends over 16 amino acids. Germline CDR1 and CDR2: KGHSH and LQKENI. Germline trimming cut 0 bases from V and 5 bases from J; bases unmatched to any gene: 6. For the CDR3, the DNA is TGTGCCAGCTCACCACCCCGGGGGGGCCGCCACAATGAGCAGTTCTTC. It codes for CASSPPRGGRHNEQFF. Drawing the rest from reference TRBV18 and TRBJ2-1, the complete variable domain is NAGVMQNPRHLVRRRGQEARLRCSPMKGHSHVYWYRQLPEEGLKFMVYLQKENIIDESGMPKERFSAEFPKEGPSILRIQQVVRGDSAAYFCASSPPRGGRHNEQFFGPGTRLTVL.

The chain employs TRBV27 and TRBJ2-7, with 8 bases fitting TRBD1. This CDR3 comprises 15 residues. Looked up from germline, CDR1 is MNHEY and CDR2 is SMNVEV (reference sequence). V dropped 5 bases and J dropped 2; count of bases not matched to a gene: 8. The CDR3 DNA sequence: TGTGCCAGCAGTCCATACCGGACAGGGACCTACGAGCAGTACGTC. This codes for CASSPYRTGTYEQYV.

This clone was seen just once. The chain is built from TRBV5-1 and TRBJ1-2; 7 nucleotides match TRBD1. The CDR3 is 14 amino acids. Looked up from germline, CDR1 is SGHRS and CDR2 is YFSETQ. The ends lost 2 bases at V and 2 bases at J; junction bases unmatched: 3. In DNA form, the CDR3 reads TGCGCCAGCAGCTTCCCGGGACAGAACTATGGCTACACCTTC. Amino acids: CASSFPGQNYGYTF.

Only a few counts were recorded for this clone. This chain uses TRBV3-1 (or the pseudogene TRBV3-2) with TRBJ2-5; TRBD1 aligns across 8 bases. Germline CDR1 is LGHDT and CDR2 is YNNKEL (reference sequence). V dropped 4 bases and J dropped 5; count of bases not matched to a gene: 3. The CDR3 runs 13 residues. The CDR3 loop reads CASSLTGGETQYF. The CDR3 nucleotides are TGTGCCAGCAGCCTAACAGGGGGTGAGACCCAGTACTTC.

The rearrangement joins TRBV5-4 to TRBJ1-6; 7 bases map to TRBD1. The CDR3 length is 15 residues. Looked up from germline, CDR1 is SGHNT and CDR2 is YYREEE (reference sequence). J gave up 6 bases and V 5 bases, and 8 bases lay outside the gene matches. The CDR3 DNA is TGTGCCAGCAGTTATGCGGGACAGAGTAATTCACCCCTCCACTTT. As protein: CASSYAGQSNSPLHF.